The 29 T cell receptor beta chains below were found in one sample sequenced in a study of PD-1 blockade in classical Hodgkin lymphoma. Patients all relapsed after autologous stem cell transplantation, and there was variation in brentuximab vedotin exposure. Assay: immunoSEQ multiplex PCR; the TCRdb copy retains only in-frame clones and omits some. This sample has some 100,000 clones, with roughly 90% found just once. The sample in question was peripheral blood mononuclear cells (PBMCs), obtained at baseline. These receptors were collected from a human donor with classical Hodgkin lymphoma.

The chain uses TRBV10-3 and TRBJ2-7, with 7 nucleotides matching TRBD2. The CDR3 contains 14 residues. V trimming: 7 bases; J trimming: 1 base; junction bases outside the gene matches: 7. Per germline, CDR1 ENHRY and CDR2 SYGVKD. The CDR3 loop is CAIMGGLSSYEQYF. CDR3 bases: TGTGCCATCATGGGAGGGCTGTCGTCCTACGAGCAGTACTTC.

The rearrangement links TRBV5-4 to TRBJ1-2, with D tentatively TRBD1 (5 bases). This CDR3 contains 18 residues. The germline CDR1 and CDR2 sequences are SGHNT and YYREEE (reference sequence). The ends were cut back, 0 bases at V and 4 bases at J, with 22 bases in the middle. Written as DNA, the CDR3 is TGTGCCAGCAGCTTGGGGTCTCTACATATAGGGGAGGGCTATGGCTACACCTTC. Encoded protein: CASSLGSLHIGEGYGYTF.

The J gene is TRBJ1-4, the V gene TRBV15; D not certain. The CDR3 has 15 residues. Germline V gives CDR1 LNHNV, CDR2 YYDKDF (reference sequence). The germline V and J ends were trimmed by 1 base and 4 bases, with 10 bases remaining between them. The CDR3 region is CATSRVRRSNEKLFF. CDR3 DNA sequence: TGTGCCACCAGCAGAGTCCGACGGAGTAATGAAAAACTGTTTTTT.

This clone was found once. The V and J genes are TRBV5-6 and TRBJ2-1; 7 bases map to TRBD2. Germline V gene lookup returns CDR1 SGHDT and CDR2 YYEEEE. V was pared by 4 bases and J by 4 bases, with 5 bases of the junction left unmatched. CDR3 length equals 14 residues. CDR3: CASSGGLVYNEQFF. In nucleotides, the CDR3 is TGTGCCAGCAGCGGAGGACTAGTTTACAATGAGCAGTTCTTC.

This rearrangement joins TRBV28 to TRBJ1-2; D is undetermined. In germline, CDR1 is MDHEN, CDR2 SYDVKM. The V end was cut by 5 bases, the J end by 8 bases, with 15 bases between. The CDR3 length is 13 residues. This CDR3 reads CASSPRVAMGYTF. CDR3 nucleotide sequence: TGTGCCAGCAGTCCAAGGGTAGCTATGGGCTACACCTTC.

V gene TRBV19 combines with J gene TRBJ1-1; tentative D call: TRBD1 (5 bases). The V end was cut by 7 bases, the J end by 3 bases, with 18 bases between. This CDR3 has 15 residues. CDR1 LNHDA and CDR2 SQIVND come from the germline V gene (reference sequence). CDR3 nucleotide sequence: TGTGCCAGTACTCCGGACTATTGGGGGGACACTGAAGCTTTCTTT. This encodes CASTPDYWGDTEAFF.

The chain carries TRBV6-1 and TRBJ1-4; the D gene is possibly TRBD1 (6 bases). The CDR3 runs to 17 residues. CDR1 is MNHNS, CDR2 SASEGT, per germline. The germline V and J ends were trimmed by 1 base and 8 bases, with 20 bases remaining between them. CDR3 loop: CASSEELWGRGGEKLFF. The CDR3 DNA reads TGTGCCAGCAGTGAAGAACTATGGGGTAGAGGGGGGGAAAAACTGTTTTTT.

This clone was picked up one time. The chain employs TRBV10-2 and TRBJ2-3; 9 nucleotides line up with TRBD1. This CDR3 spans 15 amino acids. V trimming: 4 bases; J trimming: 5 bases; junction bases outside the gene matches: 7. Germline V gene sequence: CDR1 WSHSY, CDR2 SAAADI. The CDR3 loop is CASSGVDRGRDTQYF. The CDR3 region has the DNA TGCGCCAGCAGTGGGGTGGACAGGGGACGAGATACGCAGTATTTT.

This clone showed up just once. The J gene is TRBJ2-2, the V gene TRBV7-2; TRBD2 matches at 9 bases. Trimming removed 1 base from V and 4 bases from J; junction bases left unmatched: 7. Germline lookup yields CDR1 SGHTA and CDR2 FQGNSA. The CDR3 is made up of 17 amino acids. The CDR3 DNA follows: TGTGCCAGCAGCTTAGGAGCGCGGGAGGGGGGCACCGGGGAGCTGTTTTTT. This gives the protein CASSLGAREGGTGELFF.

This clone appeared a single time. V usage is TRBV6-1 and J usage is TRBJ2-3; D is possibly TRBD1 (5 bases). The CDR3 is made up of 16 amino acids. V was pared by 4 bases and J by 0 bases, with 14 bases between. The V gene's germline CDR1 is MNHNS and CDR2 SASEGT. CDR3 sequence: CASSVVRGFSTDTQYF. CDR3 nucleotide sequence: TGTGCCAGCAGTGTGGTAAGGGGATTTAGCACAGATACGCAGTATTTT.

The genes are TRBV6-6 and TRBJ1-3; D unclear. With 0 bases removed from V and 4 bases from J, the gap between germline ends came to 10 bases. The CDR3 consists of 15 residues. Germline V CDR1 and CDR2: MNHNY, SVGAGI (reference sequence). The CDR3: CASSYSTRAGNTIYF. Here the CDR3 DNA reads TGTGCCAGCAGTTACTCGACTCGGGCGGGAAACACCATATATTTT.

This chain joins TRBV6-5 and TRBJ2-7; the match to TRBD2 covers 7 bases. The CDR3 length is 14 residues. The trim removed 4 bases at V and 2 bases at J, leaving 5 bases unmatched. Germline CDR1 and CDR2: MNHEY and SVGAGI. CDR3 protein: CASSSAGRPYEQYF. The CDR3 nucleotides are TGTGCCAGCAGTTCGGCCGGGAGGCCCTACGAGCAGTACTTC.

This chain joins TRBV27 and TRBJ2-2; no reliable D call. Germline-derived CDR1 and CDR2 are MNHEY and SMNVEV (reference sequence). The CDR3 has 14 amino acids. Trimming removed 5 bases from V and 5 bases from J, with 12 bases in between. CDR3: CASSTTRKTGELFF. The DNA for the CDR3 is TGTGCCAGCAGTACTACTCGAAAAACCGGGGAGCTGTTTTTT.

The chain employs TRBV18 and TRBJ1-3; the match to TRBD1 covers 7 bases. The CDR3 is 15 residues long. The germline gives CDR1 KGHSH, CDR2 LQKENI. J lost 0 bases, V lost 6 bases, and 5 bases had no gene match. CDR3 residues: CASSRQGSSGNTIYF. CDR3 nucleotides: TGTGCCAGCTCGAGACAGGGAAGCTCTGGAAACACCATATATTTT.

The J gene is TRBJ1-2, the V gene TRBV6-6; the D gene is possibly TRBD1 (6 bases). Trimming took off 0 bases at V and 8 bases at J, with 19 bases between the two ends. Germline V gives CDR1 MNHNY, CDR2 SVGAGI (reference sequence). The CDR3 totals 16 residues. The CDR3 loop reads CASSYSAVGGRKGYTF. As DNA, the CDR3 is TGTGCCAGCAGTTACTCGGCTGTGGGGGGGCGAAAGGGCTACACCTTC.

The rearrangement links TRBV5-5 to TRBJ1-5, with unresolved D. Trimming removed 1 base at V and 4 bases at J, with 6 bases between. CDR1 and CDR2 (germline): SGHKS, YYEKEE (reference sequence). The CDR3 spans 13 residues. DNA for the CDR3: TGTGCCAGCAGCTTGTCTACGAATCAGCCCCAGCATTTT. This codes for CASSLSTNQPQHF. The full variable domain, with the rest looked up from reference TRBV5-5 and TRBJ1-5, is DAGVTQSPTHLIKTRGQQVTLRCSPISGHKSVSWYQQVLGQGPQFIFQYYEKEERGRGNFPDRFSARQFPNYSSELNVNALLLGDSALYLCASSLSTNQPQHFGDGTRLSIL.

A remark on this clone: Other DNA sequences in this sample translate to the same CDR3. This chain connects TRBV5-1 to TRBJ2-1, with TRBD2 identical over 7 bases. V shed 0 bases, J shed 4 bases, and the junction held 4 bases outside the gene matches. This CDR3 has 15 amino acids. In germline, CDR1 is SGHRS, CDR2 YFSETQ. For the CDR3, the DNA is TGCGCCAGCAGCTTGGTAGCTAGCGGATACAATGAGCAGTTCTTC. Translation: CASSLVASGYNEQFF.

The V gene is TRBV27, the J gene TRBJ1-1; perhaps TRBD1 as D (5 bases). With 2 bases removed from V and 5 bases from J, the gap between germline ends came to 12 bases. From germline, CDR1 is MNHEY and CDR2 SMNVEV (reference sequence). The CDR3 has 14 residues. The CDR3 loop is CASSLQGAGTEAFF. The CDR3 region has the DNA TGTGCCAGCAGTTTACAGGGCGCTGGGACTGAAGCTTTCTTT.

The chain uses TRBV27 and TRBJ2-7; 8 nucleotides agree with TRBD2. CDR1 MNHEY and CDR2 SMNVEV come from the germline V gene (reference sequence). J gave up 2 bases and V 3 bases, and 6 bases lay outside the gene matches. CDR3 length equals 15 residues. CDR3 protein: CASSFTGTRTYEQYF. The CDR3 DNA sequence: TGTGCCAGCAGTTTCACCGGGACTAGGACCTACGAGCAGTACTTC.

The rearrangement links TRBV15 to TRBJ1-5, with D hard to call. The germline CDR1 and CDR2 sequences are LNHNV and YYDKDF (reference sequence). Trimming took 0 bases from V and 11 from J, leaving 17 bases between them. The CDR3 has 15 amino acids. CDR3: CATSRDRSMWVSQHF. The CDR3 nucleotides are TGTGCCACCAGCAGAGATCGCTCTATGTGGGTTTCCCAGCATTTT. The whole variable domain, filled in from reference TRBV15 and TRBJ1-5, reads DAMVIQNPRYQVTQFGKPVTLSCSQTLNHNVMYWYQQKSSQAPKLLFHYYDKDFNNEADTPDNFQSRRPNTSFCFLDIRSPGLGDTAMYLCATSRDRSMWVSQHFGDGTRLSIL.

The chain employs TRBV11-2 and TRBJ2-7; TRBD2 aligns across 10 bases. This CDR3 is built from 15 residues. V lost 1 base, J lost 4 bases, and 4 bases stayed unmatched. Germline assignment: CDR1 SGHAT and CDR2 FQNNGV. For the CDR3, the DNA is TGTGCCAGCAGCTTAGCGGCTAGCGGGAGTTACGAGCAGTACTTC. Encoded protein: CASSLAASGSYEQYF.

The CDR3: CASRKGQTAYEQYF. The CDR3, as DNA: TGTGCCAGCAGAAAAGGACAGACTGCCTACGAGCAGTACTTC. This sequence joins TRBV6-5 and TRBJ2-7; a possible D gene is TRBD1 (6 bases). V lost 6 bases and J lost 2, with 14 bases in between. The CDR3 consists of 14 residues. The germline V gene encodes CDR1 MNHEY and CDR2 SVGAGI.

The chain is built from TRBV10-3 and TRBJ1-3; D may be TRBD1 (5 bases). Germline-derived CDR1 and CDR2 are ENHRY and SYGVKD. Trimming pared 2 bases from V and 0 bases from J, leaving 5 bases between. The CDR3 runs 14 residues. This CDR3 reads CAISEGGSGNTIYF. CDR3 bases: TGTGCCATCAGTGAGGGGGGCTCTGGAAACACCATATATTTT.

The chain uses TRBV28 and TRBJ1-2; 7 nucleotides agree with TRBD1. V lost 6 bases, J lost 5 bases, and 6 bases stayed unmatched. This CDR3 comprises 13 residues. CDR1 MDHEN and CDR2 SYDVKM come from the germline V gene. In DNA form, the CDR3 reads TGTGCCAGCAGGCCGGACAGGTTTTATGGCTACACCTTC. It encodes CASRPDRFYGYTF.

The V call is TRBV5-1, the J call TRBJ1-4; a possible D gene is TRBD1 (5 bases). V was cut by 0 bases and J by 4 bases, with 10 bases left in between. The CDR3 spans 15 residues. Per germline, CDR1 SGHRS and CDR2 YFSETQ. The CDR3 DNA reads as TGCGCCAGCAGCTTGGTACAGGCCCATAATGAAAAACTGTTTTTT. The encoded protein is CASSLVQAHNEKLFF.

The CDR3 region is CASSLGGVPYQETQYF. The CDR3 DNA sequence: TGTGCCAGCAGCTTAGGAGGGGTACCGTACCAAGAGACCCAGTACTTC. The chain recombines TRBV7-7 with TRBJ2-5; D may correspond to TRBD1 or TRBD2 (5 bases each). V was pared by 1 base and J by 0 bases, with 12 bases between. Germline lookup yields CDR1 SSHAT and CDR2 FNYEAQ (reference sequence). The CDR3 sequence is 16 residues long.

This clone was detected a few times. The genes are TRBV2 and TRBJ1-2, with 7 bases aligning to TRBD1. Trimming at V came to 5 bases and at J to 7 bases, leaving 4 bases not matched to a gene. CDR1 is SNHLY, CDR2 FYNNEI, per germline. The CDR3 consists of 12 residues. This CDR3 is CASSLDRVGYTF. The CDR3 coding sequence is TGTGCCAGCAGTCTCGACAGGGTTGGCTACACCTTC.

The V gene is TRBV6-4, the J gene TRBJ1-1; a weak D match, TRBD1 (6 bases). This CDR3 contains 16 residues. The germline gives CDR1 MRHNA, CDR2 SNTAGT. The V end was cut by 3 bases, the J end by 1 base, with 15 bases between. The CDR3 here is CASSESGAGANTEAFF. The CDR3 DNA reads TGTGCCAGCAGTGAATCTGGGGCAGGGGCGAACACTGAAGCTTTCTTT.

This clone was recorded only once. This chain links TRBV30 with TRBJ2-7, with D unclear. The CDR3 consists of 12 residues. Germline V gene lookup returns CDR1 GTSNPN and CDR2 SVGIG (reference sequence). The germline V and J ends were trimmed by 2 bases and 8 bases, with 13 bases remaining between them. CDR3 protein: CAWSTLTAQQYF. The CDR3 coding sequence is TGTGCCTGGAGTACCCTAACCGCTCAGCAGTACTTC.